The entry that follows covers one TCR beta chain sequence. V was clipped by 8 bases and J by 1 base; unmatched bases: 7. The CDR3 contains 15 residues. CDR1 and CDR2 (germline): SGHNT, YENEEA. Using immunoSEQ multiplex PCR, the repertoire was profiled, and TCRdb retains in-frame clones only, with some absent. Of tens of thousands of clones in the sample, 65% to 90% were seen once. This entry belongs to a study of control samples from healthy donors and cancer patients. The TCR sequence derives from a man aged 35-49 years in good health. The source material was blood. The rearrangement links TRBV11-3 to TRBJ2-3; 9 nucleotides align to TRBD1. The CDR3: CASGSGTGRTDTQYF. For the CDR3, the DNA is TGTGCCAGCGGATCGGGGACAGGGCGCACAGATACGCAGTATTTT.